One T cell receptor (beta chain) is described in this entry. This specimen belongs to a study of blood T cell repertoires in COVID-19. The overall study: The samples span acute and convalescent COVID-19 from the United States, Italy and Spain. T cells, B-cell-depleted T cells, or PBMCs supplied cDNA or gDNA.

In the source study's methods: From reference gene primer amplification, estimates of nucleated cell counts were derived. The data were produced by immunoSEQ multiplex PCR, yet TCRdb's version contains in-frame clones alone and is incomplete. That table furnishes V, J and clone size, whereas the DNA furnished D and trimming. The table lists around 150,000 clones, 75% to 90% of them singletons. The source is a human donor with acute or convalescent COVID-19. The donor label of this sample is uncertain. Input material: peripheral blood.

The CDR3 spells CASGLAGANTYEQYF. The CDR3 coding sequence is TGTGCCTCTGGACTAGCGGGGGCCAATACCTACGAGCAGTACTTC. V and J are TRBV25-1 and TRBJ2-7, with 13 nucleotides matching TRBD2. The CDR3 has 15 amino acids. Germline V lookup: CDR1 MGHDK, CDR2 SYGVNS. V was clipped by 11 bases and J by 2 bases; unmatched bases: 9.